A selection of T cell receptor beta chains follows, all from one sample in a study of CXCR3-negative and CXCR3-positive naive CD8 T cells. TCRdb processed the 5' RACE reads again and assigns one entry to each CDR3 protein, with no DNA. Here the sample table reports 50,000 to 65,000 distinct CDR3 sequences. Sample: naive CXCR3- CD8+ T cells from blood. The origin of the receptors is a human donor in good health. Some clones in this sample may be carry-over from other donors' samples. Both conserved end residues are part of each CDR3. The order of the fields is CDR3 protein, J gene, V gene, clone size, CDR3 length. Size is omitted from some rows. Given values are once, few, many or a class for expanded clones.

CDR3aa: CASSFTGVREKLFF; j_gene: TRBJ1-4; v_gene: TRBV27; abundance: -; len: 14
CDR3aa: CASSWAGTGGTEAFF; j_gene: TRBJ1-1; v_gene: TRBV5-6; abundance: -; len: 15
CDR3aa: CAIKLGGQGNTEAFF; j_gene: TRBJ1-1; v_gene: TRBV10-3; abundance: -; len: 15
CDR3aa: CASSFDRTSDFTGELFF; j_gene: TRBJ2-2; v_gene: TRBV7-6; abundance: medium-sized; len: 17
CDR3aa: CASSQDVGHPGTGELFF; j_gene: TRBJ2-2; v_gene: TRBV4-2; abundance: -; len: 17
CDR3aa: CSVEVTGGSTDTQYF; j_gene: TRBJ2-3; v_gene: TRBV29-1; abundance: -; len: 15
CDR3aa: CASRAKGLFNYGYTF; j_gene: TRBJ1-2; v_gene: TRBV2; abundance: -; len: 15
CDR3aa: CASQGGLKVNTEAFF; j_gene: TRBJ1-1; v_gene: TRBV12-3/TRBV12-4; abundance: -; len: 15
CDR3aa: CASSQGDRVFTDTQYF; j_gene: TRBJ2-3; v_gene: TRBV14; abundance: -; len: 16
CDR3aa: CASSLAVAGLNNEQFF; j_gene: TRBJ2-1; v_gene: TRBV5-1; abundance: -; len: 16
CDR3aa: CSVDRDREYNEQFF; j_gene: TRBJ2-1; v_gene: TRBV29-1; abundance: -; len: 14
CDR3aa: CASSPGQNYEQYF; j_gene: TRBJ2-7; v_gene: TRBV23-1; abundance: -; len: 13
CDR3aa: CSAKMAGVDQPQHF; j_gene: TRBJ1-5; v_gene: TRBV20-1; abundance: -; len: 14
CDR3aa: CASSQEGLANTGELFF; j_gene: TRBJ2-2; v_gene: TRBV3-1; abundance: -; len: 16
CDR3aa: CSARVLAGGYNEQFF; j_gene: TRBJ2-1; v_gene: TRBV20-1; abundance: -; len: 15
CDR3aa: CASSLALWSDTQYF; j_gene: TRBJ2-3; v_gene: TRBV7-2; abundance: -; len: 14
CDR3aa: CASSYGSTVYQETQYF; j_gene: TRBJ2-5; v_gene: TRBV6-2/TRBV6-3; abundance: -; len: 16
CDR3aa: CASSHDHSGAGTDTQYF; j_gene: TRBJ2-3; v_gene: TRBV7-9; abundance: -; len: 17
CDR3aa: CASSEARTDYTDTQYF; j_gene: TRBJ2-3; v_gene: TRBV6-1; abundance: -; len: 16
CDR3aa: CASSQRGRSYEQYF; j_gene: TRBJ2-7; v_gene: TRBV6-6; abundance: -; len: 14
CDR3aa: CASKGGRYNEQFF; j_gene: TRBJ2-1; v_gene: TRBV2; abundance: -; len: 13